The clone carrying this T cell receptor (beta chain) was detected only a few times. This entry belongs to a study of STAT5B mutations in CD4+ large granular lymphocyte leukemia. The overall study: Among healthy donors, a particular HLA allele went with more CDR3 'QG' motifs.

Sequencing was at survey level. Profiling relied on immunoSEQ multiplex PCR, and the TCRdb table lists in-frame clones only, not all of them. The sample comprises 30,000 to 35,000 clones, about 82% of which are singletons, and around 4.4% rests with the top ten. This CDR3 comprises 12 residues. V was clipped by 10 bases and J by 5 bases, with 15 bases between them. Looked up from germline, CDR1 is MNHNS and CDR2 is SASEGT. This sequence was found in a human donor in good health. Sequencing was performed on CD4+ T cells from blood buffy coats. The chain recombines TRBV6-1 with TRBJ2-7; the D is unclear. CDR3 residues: CATGLLRDEQYF. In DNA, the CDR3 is TGTGCCACTGGCCTCCTTCGGGACGAGCAGTACTTC.